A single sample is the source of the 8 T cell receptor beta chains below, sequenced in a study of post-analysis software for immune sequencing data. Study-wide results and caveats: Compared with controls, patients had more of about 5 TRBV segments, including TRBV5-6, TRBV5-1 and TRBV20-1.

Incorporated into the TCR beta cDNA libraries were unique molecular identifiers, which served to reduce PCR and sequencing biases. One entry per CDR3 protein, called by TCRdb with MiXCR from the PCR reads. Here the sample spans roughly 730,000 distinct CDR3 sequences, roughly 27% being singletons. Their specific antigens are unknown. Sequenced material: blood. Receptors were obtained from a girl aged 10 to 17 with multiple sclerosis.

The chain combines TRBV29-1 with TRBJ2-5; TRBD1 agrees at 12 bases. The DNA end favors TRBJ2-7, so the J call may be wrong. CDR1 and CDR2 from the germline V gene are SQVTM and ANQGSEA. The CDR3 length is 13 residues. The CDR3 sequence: CSVGDRGLYEQYF. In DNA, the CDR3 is TGCAGCGTTGGGGACAGGGGGCTCTACGAGCAGTACTTC.

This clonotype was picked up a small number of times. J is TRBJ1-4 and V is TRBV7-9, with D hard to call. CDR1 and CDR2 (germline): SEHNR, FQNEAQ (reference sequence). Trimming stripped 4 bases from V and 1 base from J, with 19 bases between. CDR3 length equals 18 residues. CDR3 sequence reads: CASSSPRDRRETNEKLFF. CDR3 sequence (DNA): TGTGCCAGCAGCTCACCCCGGGATCGGCGGGAAACTAATGAAAAACTGTTTTTT.

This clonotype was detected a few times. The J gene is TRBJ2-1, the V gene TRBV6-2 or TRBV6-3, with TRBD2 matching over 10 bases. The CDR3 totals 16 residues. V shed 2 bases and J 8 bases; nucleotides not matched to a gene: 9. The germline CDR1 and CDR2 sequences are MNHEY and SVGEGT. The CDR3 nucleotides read TGTGCCAGCAGTTACGCCGCTAGCGGGAGCCGGGATGAGCAGTTCTTC. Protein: CASSYAASGSRDEQFF.

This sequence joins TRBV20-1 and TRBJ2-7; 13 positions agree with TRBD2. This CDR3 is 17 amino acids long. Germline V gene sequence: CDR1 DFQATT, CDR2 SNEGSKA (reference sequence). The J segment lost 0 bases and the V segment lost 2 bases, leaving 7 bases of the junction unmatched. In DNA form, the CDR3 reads TGCAGTGCTAGATTATCCCGGACTAGCGGGAGCTCCTACGAGCAGTACTTC. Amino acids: CSARLSRTSGSSYEQYF.

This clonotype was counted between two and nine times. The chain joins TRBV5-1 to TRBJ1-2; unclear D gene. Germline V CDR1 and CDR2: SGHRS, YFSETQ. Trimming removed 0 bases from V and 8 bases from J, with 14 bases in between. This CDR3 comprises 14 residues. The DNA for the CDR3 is TGCGCCAGCAGCTTGGGGTCGGGGAAGATCGGCTACACCTTC. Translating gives CASSLGSGKIGYTF.

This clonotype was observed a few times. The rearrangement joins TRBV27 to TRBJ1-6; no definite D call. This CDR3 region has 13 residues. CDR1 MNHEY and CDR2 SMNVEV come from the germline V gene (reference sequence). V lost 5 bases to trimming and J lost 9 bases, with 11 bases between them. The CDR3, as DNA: TGTGCCAGCAGTCCCCCTAGCGGTTCACCCCTCCACTTT. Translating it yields CASSPPSGSPLHF.

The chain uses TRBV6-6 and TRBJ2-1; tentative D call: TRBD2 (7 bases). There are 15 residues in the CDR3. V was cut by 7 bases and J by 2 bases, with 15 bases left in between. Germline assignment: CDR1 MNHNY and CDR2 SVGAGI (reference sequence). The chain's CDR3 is CASTREGGAYNEQFF. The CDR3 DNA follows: TGTGCCAGCACCAGGGAGGGGGGGGCCTACAATGAGCAGTTCTTC.

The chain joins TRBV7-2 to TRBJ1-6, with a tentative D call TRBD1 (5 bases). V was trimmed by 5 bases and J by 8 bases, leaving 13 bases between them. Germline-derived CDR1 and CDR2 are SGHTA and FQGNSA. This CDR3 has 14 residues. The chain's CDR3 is CASSPTGAHSPLHF. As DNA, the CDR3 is TGTGCCAGCAGCCCCACCGGGGCGCATTCACCCCTCCACTTT.